The sequence of this T cell receptor (beta chain) was determined in a study of CD8+CD57+ T cells in acquired aplastic anemia. Study-wide context: The study obtained an average of around 3.4 ug of DNA from sorted CD4+ and CD8+ cells. Overall study findings and caveats: Researchers report that about 28 CD8+ CDR3 sequences appeared in both patients and controls.

Genomic DNA acted as the template from which TCR beta VDJ combination and CDR3 sequence profiling were carried out. TCRdb independently ran MiXCR on the reads; one entry per CDR3 protein. Of 150,000 to 200,000 distinct CDR3 sequences in the sample, roughly 43% were seen once. Notes on this clonotype: Antigen specificity is unknown. Its ends do not fully match the called genes, so a read error is possible.

This CDR3 is 15 amino acids long. CDR1 and CDR2 from the germline V gene are MGHDK and SYGVNS. Those patients picked for sequencing had displayed CD8+CD57+ cell expansion on flow cytometry. All patients had severe acquired aplastic anemia. The source of this sequence is a human donor with aplastic anemia. This chain joins TRBV25-1 and TRBJ2-3, with D possibly being TRBD1 or TRBD2 (5 bases each). Sequenced input: sorted CD4+, CD8+, or CD8+CD57+ T cells (not recorded which) from PBMCs. The CDR3 loop is CASGGTESSTDTQCF. CDR3 bases: TGTGCCAGCGGTGGGACGGAGTCTAGCACAGATACGCAGTGTTTT.